This TCR beta chain was captured in a study of cytomegalovirus exposure and HLA in healthy donors. Primers for the PCR totalled 60 Vbeta and 13 Jbeta. The table came from immunoSEQ multiplex PCR; TCRdb's copy has only in-frame clones and leaves some out. The data contain approximately 130,000 clones, roughly 80% of them seen just once; the ten biggest clones take up about 8.1%. CDR1 ENHRY and CDR2 SYGVKD come from the germline V gene. This CDR3 region has 14 residues. V lost 8 bases and J lost 8; bases outside the gene matches: 11. Findings of the study overall: Analyses of presence/absence relied on an assumption of roughly uniform sequencing depth across donors.

In regard to this clone: The antigen is unknown.

This chain links TRBV10-3 with TRBJ2-1, with 8 bases matching TRBD2. The sequence derives from a woman aged 45 to 65 in good health and CMV-seropositive. Sequenced input: PBMCs. The CDR3 DNA sequence: TGTGCCATCCAGCGGGAGAGCCTTAGTTATGAGCAGTTCTTC. This translates into CAIQRESLSYEQFF.